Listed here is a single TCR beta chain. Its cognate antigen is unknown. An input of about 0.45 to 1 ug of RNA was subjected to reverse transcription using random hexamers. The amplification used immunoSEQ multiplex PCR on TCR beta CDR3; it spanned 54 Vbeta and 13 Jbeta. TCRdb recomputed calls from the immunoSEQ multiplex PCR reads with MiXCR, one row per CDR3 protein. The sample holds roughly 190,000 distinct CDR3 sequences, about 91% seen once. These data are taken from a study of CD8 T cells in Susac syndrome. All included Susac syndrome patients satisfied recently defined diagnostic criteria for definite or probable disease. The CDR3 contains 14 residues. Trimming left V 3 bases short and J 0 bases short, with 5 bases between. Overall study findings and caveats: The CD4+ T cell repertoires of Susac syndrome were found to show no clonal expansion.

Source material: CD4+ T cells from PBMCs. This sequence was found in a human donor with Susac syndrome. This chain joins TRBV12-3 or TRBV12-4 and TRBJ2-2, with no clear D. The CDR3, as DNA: TGTGCCAGCAGTTTCTTAGCGAACACCGGGGAGCTGTTTTTT. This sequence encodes CASSFLANTGELFF.